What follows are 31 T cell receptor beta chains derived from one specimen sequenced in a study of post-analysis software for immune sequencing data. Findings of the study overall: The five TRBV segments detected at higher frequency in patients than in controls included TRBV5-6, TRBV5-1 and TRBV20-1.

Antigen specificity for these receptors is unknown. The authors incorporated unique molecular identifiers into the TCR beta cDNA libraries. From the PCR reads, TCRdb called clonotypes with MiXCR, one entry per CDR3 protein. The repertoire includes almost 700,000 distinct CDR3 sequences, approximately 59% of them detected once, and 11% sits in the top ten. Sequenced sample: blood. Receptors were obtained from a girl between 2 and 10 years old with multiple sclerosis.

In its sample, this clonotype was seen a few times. The DNA for the CDR3 is TGTGCCAGCAGCCAAGGGCCAACAGGATTAAGCAGCTATGGCTACACCTTC. This translates into CASSQGPTGLSSYGYTF. V and J are TRBV3-1 and TRBJ1-2; TRBD1 might be the D (5 bases). The V gene lost 1 base and the J gene lost 4 bases, with 19 bases spanning the gap. Germline-derived CDR1 and CDR2 are LGHDT and YNNKEL (reference sequence). There are 17 residues in the CDR3.

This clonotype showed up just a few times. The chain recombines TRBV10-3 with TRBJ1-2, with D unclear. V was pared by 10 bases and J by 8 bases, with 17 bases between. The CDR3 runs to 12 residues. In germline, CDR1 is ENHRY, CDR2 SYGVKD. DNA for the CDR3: TGTGCCACCGTGGTCGGAGGGAAAGGCTACACCTTC. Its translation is CATVVGGKGYTF.

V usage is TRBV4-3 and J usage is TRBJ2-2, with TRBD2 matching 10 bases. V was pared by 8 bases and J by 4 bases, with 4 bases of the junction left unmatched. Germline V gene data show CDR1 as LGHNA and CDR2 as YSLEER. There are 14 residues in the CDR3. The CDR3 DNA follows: TGCGCCAGCGGAGCGGGGGGGATCACCGGGGAGCTGTTTTTT. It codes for CASGAGGITGELFF.

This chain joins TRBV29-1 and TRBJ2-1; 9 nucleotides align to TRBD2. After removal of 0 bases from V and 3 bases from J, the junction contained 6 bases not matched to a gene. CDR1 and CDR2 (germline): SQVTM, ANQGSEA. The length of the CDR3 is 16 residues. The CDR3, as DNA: TGCAGCGTTGAAGATACGCGGGAGGGCCGCTACAATGAGCAGTTCTTC. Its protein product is CSVEDTREGRYNEQFF.

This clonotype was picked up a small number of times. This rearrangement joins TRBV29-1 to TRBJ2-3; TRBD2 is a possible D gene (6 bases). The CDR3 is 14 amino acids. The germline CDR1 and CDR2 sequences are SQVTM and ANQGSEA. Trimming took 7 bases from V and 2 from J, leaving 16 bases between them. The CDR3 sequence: CSGGTGRVTDTQYF. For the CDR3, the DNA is TGCAGCGGCGGGACGGGGCGAGTCACAGATACGCAGTATTTT.

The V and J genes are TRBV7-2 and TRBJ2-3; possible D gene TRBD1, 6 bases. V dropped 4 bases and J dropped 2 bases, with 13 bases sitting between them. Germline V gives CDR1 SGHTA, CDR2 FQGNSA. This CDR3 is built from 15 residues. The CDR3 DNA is TGTGCCAGCAGCTGCCAGGGGTCAAACACAGATACGCAGTATTTT. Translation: CASSCQGSNTDTQYF.

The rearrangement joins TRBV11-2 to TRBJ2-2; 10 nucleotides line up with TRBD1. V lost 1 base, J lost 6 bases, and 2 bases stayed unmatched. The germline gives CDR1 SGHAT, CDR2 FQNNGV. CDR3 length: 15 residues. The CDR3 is CASSLAGQGPGELFF. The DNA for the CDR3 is TGTGCCAGCAGCTTAGCGGGACAGGGGCCCGGGGAGCTGTTTTTT.

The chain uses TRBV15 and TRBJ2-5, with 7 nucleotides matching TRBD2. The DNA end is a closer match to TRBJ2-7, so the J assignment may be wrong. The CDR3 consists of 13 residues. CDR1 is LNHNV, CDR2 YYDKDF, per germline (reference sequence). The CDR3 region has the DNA TGTGCCACCAGCAGGGGAGGGTCCTACGAGCAGTACTTC. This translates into CATSRGGSYEQYF.

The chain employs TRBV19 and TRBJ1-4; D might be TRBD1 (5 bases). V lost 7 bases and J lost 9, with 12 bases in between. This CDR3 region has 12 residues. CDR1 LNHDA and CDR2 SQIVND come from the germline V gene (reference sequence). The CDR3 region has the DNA TGTGCCAGTATTGGGACTGGAAAAAAACTGTTTTTT. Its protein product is CASIGTGKKLFF.

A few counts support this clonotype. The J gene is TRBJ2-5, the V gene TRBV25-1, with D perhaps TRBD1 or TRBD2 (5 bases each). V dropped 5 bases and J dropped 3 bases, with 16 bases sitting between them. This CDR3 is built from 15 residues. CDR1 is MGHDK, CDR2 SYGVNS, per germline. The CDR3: CASSSGTSEEETQYF. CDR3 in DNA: TGTGCCAGCAGTTCAGGGACGTCCGAGGAAGAGACCCAGTACTTC.

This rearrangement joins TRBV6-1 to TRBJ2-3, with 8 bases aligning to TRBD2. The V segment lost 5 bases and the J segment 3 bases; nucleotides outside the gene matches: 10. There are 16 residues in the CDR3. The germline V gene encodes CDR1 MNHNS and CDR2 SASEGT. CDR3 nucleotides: TGTGCCAGCAGTCATCAAGCGGGAGTGTTGACAGATACGCAGTATTTT. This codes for CASSHQAGVLTDTQYF.

CDR3: CASSDPSLTASSYEQYF. CDR3 nucleotides: TGTGCCAGCAGCGACCCTAGCCTAACAGCTTCCTCCTACGAGCAGTACTTC. This chain links TRBV7-9 with TRBJ2-7, with a tentative D call TRBD2 (5 bases). Trimming removed 5 bases from V and 0 bases from J, with 20 bases in between. Germline CDR1 SEHNR, CDR2 FQNEAQ (reference sequence). The CDR3 covers 17 residues.

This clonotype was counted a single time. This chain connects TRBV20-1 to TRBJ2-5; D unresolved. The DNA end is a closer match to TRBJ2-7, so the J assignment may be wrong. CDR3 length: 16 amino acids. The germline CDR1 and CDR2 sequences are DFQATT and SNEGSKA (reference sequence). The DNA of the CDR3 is TGCAGTGCTAGCTCACGAGCGACGGGCTCCGGACACGAGCAGTACTTC. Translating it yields CSASSRATGSGHEQYF.

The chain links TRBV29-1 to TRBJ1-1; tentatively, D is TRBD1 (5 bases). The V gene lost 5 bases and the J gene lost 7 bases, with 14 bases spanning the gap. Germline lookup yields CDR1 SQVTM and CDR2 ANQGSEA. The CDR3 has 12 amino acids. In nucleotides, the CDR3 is TGCAGCGTTTTAACCCAGGGTGGTGAAGCTTTCTTT. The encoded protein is CSVLTQGGEAFF.

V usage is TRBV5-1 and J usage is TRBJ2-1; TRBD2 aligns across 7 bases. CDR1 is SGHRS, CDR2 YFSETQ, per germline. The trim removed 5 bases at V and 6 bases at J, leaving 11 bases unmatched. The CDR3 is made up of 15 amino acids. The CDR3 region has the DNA TGCGCCAGCAGGGCCTGGGGCACGGGGGGCAATGAGCAGTTCTTC. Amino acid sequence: CASRAWGTGGNEQFF.

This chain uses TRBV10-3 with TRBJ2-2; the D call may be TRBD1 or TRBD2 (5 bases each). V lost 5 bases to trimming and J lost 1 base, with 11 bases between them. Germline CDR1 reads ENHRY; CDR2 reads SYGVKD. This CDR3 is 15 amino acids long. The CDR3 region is CAISPGPLNTGELFF. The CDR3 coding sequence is TGTGCCATCAGTCCGGGACCGCTGAACACCGGGGAGCTGTTTTTT.

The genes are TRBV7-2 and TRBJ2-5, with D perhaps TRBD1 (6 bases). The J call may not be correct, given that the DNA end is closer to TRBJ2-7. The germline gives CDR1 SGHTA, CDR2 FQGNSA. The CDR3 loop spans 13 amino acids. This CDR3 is CASGAGAYYEQYF. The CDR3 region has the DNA TGTGCCAGCGGCGCAGGGGCCTACTACGAGCAGTACTTC.

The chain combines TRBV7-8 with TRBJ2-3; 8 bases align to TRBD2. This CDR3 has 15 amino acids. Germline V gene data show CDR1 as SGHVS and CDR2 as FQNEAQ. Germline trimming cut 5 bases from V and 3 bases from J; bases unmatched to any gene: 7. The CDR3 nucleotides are TGTGCCAGCAGCCCCGGCGGGGGGAAGACAGATACGCAGTATTTT. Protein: CASSPGGGKTDTQYF.

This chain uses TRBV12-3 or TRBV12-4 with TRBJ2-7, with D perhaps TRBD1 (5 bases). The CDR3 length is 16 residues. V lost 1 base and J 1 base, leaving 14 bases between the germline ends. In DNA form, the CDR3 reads TGTGCCAGCAGTTTAGAGTTAGGGGAACTGTCCTACGAGCAGTACTTC. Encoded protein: CASSLELGELSYEQYF.

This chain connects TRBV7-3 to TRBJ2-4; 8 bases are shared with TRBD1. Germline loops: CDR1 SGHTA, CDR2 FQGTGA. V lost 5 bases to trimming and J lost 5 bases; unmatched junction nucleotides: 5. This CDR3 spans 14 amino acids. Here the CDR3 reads CASSQQGQENIQYF. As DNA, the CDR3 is TGTGCCAGCAGCCAACAGGGACAGGAAAACATTCAGTACTTC.

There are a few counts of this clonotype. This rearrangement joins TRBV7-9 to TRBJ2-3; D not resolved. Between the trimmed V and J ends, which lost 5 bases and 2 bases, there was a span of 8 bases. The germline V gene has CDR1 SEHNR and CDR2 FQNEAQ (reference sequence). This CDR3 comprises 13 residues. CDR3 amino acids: CASSPKVTDTQYF. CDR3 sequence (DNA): TGTGCCAGCAGCCCTAAGGTCACAGATACGCAGTATTTT.

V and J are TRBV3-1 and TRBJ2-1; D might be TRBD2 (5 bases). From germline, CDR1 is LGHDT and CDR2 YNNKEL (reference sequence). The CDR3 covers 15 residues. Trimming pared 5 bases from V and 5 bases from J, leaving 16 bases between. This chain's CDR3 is CASSYLTRGNNEQFF. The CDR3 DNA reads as TGTGCCAGCAGCTATCTAACCCGGGGTAACAATGAGCAGTTCTTC.

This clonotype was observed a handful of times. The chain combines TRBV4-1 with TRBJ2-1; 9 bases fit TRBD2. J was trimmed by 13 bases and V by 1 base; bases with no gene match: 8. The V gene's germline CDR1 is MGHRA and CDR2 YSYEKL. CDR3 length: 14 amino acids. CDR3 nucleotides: TGCGCCAGCAGCCAAGGGACTAGCGTCGAGGGACAGTTCTTC. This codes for CASSQGTSVEGQFF.

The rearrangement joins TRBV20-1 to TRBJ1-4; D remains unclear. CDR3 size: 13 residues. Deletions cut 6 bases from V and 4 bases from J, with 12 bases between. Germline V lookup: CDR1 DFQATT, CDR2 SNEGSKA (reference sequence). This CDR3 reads CSARAGYNEKLFF. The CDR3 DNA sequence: TGCAGTGCGAGGGCGGGGTATAATGAAAAACTGTTTTTT.

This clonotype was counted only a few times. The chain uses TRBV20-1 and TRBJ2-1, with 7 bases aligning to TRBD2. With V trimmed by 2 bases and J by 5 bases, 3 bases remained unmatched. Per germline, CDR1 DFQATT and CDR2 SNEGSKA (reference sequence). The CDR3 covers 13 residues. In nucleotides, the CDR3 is TGCAGTGCTAGACTAGCGGAGGACAATGAGCAGTTCTTC. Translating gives CSARLAEDNEQFF.

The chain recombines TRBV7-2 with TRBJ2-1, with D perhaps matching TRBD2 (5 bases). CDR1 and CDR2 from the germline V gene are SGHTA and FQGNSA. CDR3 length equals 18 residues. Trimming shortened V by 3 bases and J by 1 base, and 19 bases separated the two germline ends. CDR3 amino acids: CASSFLGVGSLSYNEQFF. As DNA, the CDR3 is TGTGCCAGCAGCTTTTTAGGCGTAGGGAGTTTATCCTACAATGAGCAGTTCTTC.

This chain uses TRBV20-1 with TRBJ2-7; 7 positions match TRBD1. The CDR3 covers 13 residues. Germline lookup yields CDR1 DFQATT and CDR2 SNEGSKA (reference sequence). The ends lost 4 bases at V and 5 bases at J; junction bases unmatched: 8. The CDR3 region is CSAKAGGRHEQYF. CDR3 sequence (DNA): TGCAGTGCTAAGGCAGGGGGTCGGCACGAGCAGTACTTC.

This CDR3 reads CASRLSGQMNTEAFF. CDR3 coding DNA: TGTGCCAGCAGACTCTCGGGACAGATGAACACTGAAGCTTTCTTT. The rearrangement uses TRBV6-6 and TRBJ1-1, with 7 bases identical to TRBD1. J was trimmed by 0 bases and V by 6 bases; bases with no gene match: 7. The CDR3 length is 15 residues. Looked up from germline, CDR1 is MNHNY and CDR2 is SVGAGI (reference sequence).

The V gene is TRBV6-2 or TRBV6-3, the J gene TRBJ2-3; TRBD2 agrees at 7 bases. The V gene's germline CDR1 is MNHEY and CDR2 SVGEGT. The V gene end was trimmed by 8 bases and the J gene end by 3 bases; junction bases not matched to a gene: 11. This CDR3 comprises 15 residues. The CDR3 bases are TGTGCCAGCGCAACAGAGCGGGGTAGGACAGATACGCAGTATTTT. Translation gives CASATERGRTDTQYF.

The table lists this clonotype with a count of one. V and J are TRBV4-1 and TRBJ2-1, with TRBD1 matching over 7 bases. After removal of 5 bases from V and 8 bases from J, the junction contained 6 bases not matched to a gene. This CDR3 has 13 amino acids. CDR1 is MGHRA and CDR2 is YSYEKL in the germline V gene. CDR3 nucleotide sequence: TGCGCCAGCAGCTTCCGGGACAGCCATGAGCAGTTCTTC. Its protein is CASSFRDSHEQFF.

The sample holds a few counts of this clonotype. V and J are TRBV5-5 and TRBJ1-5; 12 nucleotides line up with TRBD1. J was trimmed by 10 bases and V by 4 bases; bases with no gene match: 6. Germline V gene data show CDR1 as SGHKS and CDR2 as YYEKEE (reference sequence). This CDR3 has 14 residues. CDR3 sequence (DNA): TGTGCCAGCAGCCACCGGGACAGGGGGCCTCCCCAGCATTTT. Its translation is CASSHRDRGPPQHF.